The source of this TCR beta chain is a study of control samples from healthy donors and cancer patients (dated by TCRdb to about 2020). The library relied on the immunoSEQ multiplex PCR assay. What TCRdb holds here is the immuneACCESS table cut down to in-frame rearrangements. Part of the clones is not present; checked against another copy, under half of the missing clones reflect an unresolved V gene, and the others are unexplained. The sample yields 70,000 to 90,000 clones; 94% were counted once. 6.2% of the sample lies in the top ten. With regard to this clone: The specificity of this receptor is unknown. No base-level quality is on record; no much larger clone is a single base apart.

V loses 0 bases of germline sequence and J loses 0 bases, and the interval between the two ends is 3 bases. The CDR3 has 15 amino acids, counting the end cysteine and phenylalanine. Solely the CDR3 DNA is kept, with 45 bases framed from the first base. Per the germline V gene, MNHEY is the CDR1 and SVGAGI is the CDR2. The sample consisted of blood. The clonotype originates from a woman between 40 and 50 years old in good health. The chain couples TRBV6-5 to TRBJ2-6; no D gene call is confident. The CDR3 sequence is CASSYSVSGANVLTF. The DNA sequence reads TGTGCCAGCAGTTACTCGGTCTCTGGGGCCAACGTCCTGACTTTC.